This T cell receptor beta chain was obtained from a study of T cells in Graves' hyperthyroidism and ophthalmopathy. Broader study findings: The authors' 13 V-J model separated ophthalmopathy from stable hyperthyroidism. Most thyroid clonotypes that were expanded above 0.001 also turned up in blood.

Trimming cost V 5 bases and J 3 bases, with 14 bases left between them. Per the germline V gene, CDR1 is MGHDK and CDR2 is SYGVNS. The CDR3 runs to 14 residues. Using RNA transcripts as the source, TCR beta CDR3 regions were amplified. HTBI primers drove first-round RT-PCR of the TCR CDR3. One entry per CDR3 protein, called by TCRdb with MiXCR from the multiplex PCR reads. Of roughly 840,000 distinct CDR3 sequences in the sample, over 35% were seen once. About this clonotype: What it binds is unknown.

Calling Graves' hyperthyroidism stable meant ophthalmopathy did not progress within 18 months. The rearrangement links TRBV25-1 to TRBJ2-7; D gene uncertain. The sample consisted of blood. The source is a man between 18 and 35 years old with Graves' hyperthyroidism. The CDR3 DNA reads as TGTGCCAGCAGTCCCGACCCCTCCGTCTACGAGCAGTACTTC. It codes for CASSPDPSVYEQYF.